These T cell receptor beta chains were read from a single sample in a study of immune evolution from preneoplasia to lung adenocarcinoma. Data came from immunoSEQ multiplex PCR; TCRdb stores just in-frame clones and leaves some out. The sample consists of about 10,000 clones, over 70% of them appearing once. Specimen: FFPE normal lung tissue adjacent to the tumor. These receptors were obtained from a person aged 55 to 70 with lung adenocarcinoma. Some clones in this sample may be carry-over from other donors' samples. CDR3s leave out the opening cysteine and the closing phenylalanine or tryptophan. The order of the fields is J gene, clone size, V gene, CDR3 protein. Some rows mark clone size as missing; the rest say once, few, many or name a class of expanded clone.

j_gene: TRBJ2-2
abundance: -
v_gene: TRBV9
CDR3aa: ASSASQGAGELF

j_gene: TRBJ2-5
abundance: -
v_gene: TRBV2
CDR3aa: ASSVETQY

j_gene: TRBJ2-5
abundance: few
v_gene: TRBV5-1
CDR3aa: ASRLRGSSEETQY

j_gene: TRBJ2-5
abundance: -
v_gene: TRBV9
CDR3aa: ASSVPGSGHKDLETQY

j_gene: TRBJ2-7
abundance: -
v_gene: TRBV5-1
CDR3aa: ASSLKAAPGLFVTYEQY

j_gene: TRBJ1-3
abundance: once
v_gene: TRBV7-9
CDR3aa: ASSPGRAGLNTIY

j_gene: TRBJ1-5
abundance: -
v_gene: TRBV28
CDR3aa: ASSYSVNQPQH

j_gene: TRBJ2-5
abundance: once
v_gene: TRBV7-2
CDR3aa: ASSLVAQQGETQY

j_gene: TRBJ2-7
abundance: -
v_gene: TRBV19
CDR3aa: ASSIDGRASLEQY

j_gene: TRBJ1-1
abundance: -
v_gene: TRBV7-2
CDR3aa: ASSSALNTEAF

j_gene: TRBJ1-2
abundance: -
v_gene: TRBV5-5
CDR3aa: ASSPSGASYGYT

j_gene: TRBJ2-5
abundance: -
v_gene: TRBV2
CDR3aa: ASRAPQGQETQY

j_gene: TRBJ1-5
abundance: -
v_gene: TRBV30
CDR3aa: AWSASRHQPQH

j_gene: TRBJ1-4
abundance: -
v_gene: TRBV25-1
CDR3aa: ASSDWTTPNEKLF

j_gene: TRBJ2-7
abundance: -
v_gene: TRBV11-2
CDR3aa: ASSLEGSASGRNEQY

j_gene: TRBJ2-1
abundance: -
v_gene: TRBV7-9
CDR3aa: ASSSPQGRGSYIVQF